This entry describes one T cell receptor (beta chain). The antigen is not known. This specimen belongs to a study of T cells in Graves' hyperthyroidism and ophthalmopathy. Overall study results and limits: Model predictions of ophthalmopathy came a median approximately 6.2 months before onset. The authors' 13 V-J model separated ophthalmopathy from stable hyperthyroidism. Within blood appeared most thyroid clonotypes that had expanded above 0.001.

RNA transcripts were the template for amplifying TCR beta CDR3 regions. First-round RT-PCR of the TCR CDR3 relied on the HTBI primer set. MiXCR, applied by TCRdb to the multiplex PCR reads, yields one record per CDR3 protein. The table includes over 300,000 distinct CDR3 sequences, roughly 15% detected once. Germline V CDR1 and CDR2: MNHEY, SMNVEV (reference sequence). Germline trimming cut 2 bases from V and 8 bases from J; bases unmatched to any gene: 6. The CDR3 runs to 14 residues. Disease duration was under 3 months in the ophthalmopathy patients, who also had a Clinical Activity Score of at least 3 and a NOSPECS grade of at least 4.

The receptor comes from a woman in her thirties or forties with Graves' ophthalmopathy. V usage is TRBV27 and J usage is TRBJ2-1; 7 positions agree with TRBD1. Sequenced material: blood. In nucleotides, the CDR3 is TGTGCCAGCAGTTTAAGGGACAGTCACGATGAGCAGTTCTTC. Its protein is CASSLRDSHDEQFF.